Described below is a single T cell receptor (beta chain) sequence and its context. This clonotype was seen ten or more times. Its cognate antigen has yet to be identified. Nothing much larger sits one base from this clone, and base qualities are not available. The sample is drawn from a study of CD8 T cells in ankylosing spondylitis (dated by TCRdb to 2016 to 2017). Looking at the study overall: To find TCR variants linked to disease, the study profiled T cell receptor beta repertoires in ankylosing spondylitis patients and healthy donors. Samples of peripheral blood were taken, and for ankylosing spondylitis patients, synovial fluid was collected as well. The whole study cohort included under 140 healthy donors and under 30 ankylosing spondylitis patients. Findings and caveats that apply to the study as a whole: Significant enrichment of the disease-linked clones was reported in matched synovial fluid samples from ankylosing spondylitis patients. A CD8+ phenotype was shown by the disease-linked clones, which were found at relatively low frequencies in peripheral blood. Blood from ankylosing spondylitis patients appeared to be characterized by a TCR beta motif made up of under ten highly homologous amino acid variants. Some TCR beta motif variants had previously been reported in synovial fluid and blood of reactive arthritis patients, which suggested common disease-initiation mechanisms.

For CDR1 and CDR2, the germline V gene lists MDHEN and SYDVKM. V is cut by 7 bases and J by 3 bases, and the space between the germline ends is 13 bases. Including the terminal cysteine and phenylalanine, the CDR3 comprises 14 residues. Only the CDR3 portion is preserved as DNA: 42 bases, with reading frame beginning at the first base. Sequencer: Illumina HiSeq 2500. Quantitative 5'-RACE with molecular barcodes was the method used to prepare the TCR beta libraries. Per the authors' processing: A new computational method, built on a probabilistic model of VDJ rearrangement, was used to identify disease-linked TCR variants. TCRdb passed the public sequencing reads through fastp at Q25 and MiXCR, retaining productive beta sequences. All rows with the same CDR3 protein become a single entry with the most common DNA and genes. V and J calls and clone size were set by TCRdb, not the authors. A total of 200,000 or so distinct CDR3 sequences appear in this sample, approximately 13% of them only once. The ten largest account for around 10% of the sample.

The TCR was taken from a female donor with ankylosing spondylitis or in good health (not recorded which). The sequence joins TRBV28 to TRBJ1-5; the D gene lacks a confident call. The sequenced sample was blood, either unsorted or a sorted T cell fraction (not recorded which). The DNA reads as follows: TGTGCCAGCAACCTTCCCCTGGCCAATCAGCCCCAGCATTTT. Its coded protein is CASNLPLANQPQHF.